Below are 28 T cell receptor beta chains sequenced from a single sample in a study of cytomegalovirus exposure and HLA in healthy donors. The study ran its PCR with 60 Vbeta and 13 Jbeta primers. Assay used: immunoSEQ multiplex PCR; TCRdb lists only in-frame clones, some missing. Of under 85,000 clones listed, around 74% are singletons. Sequencing was performed on PBMCs. These receptors were collected from a woman aged 30 to 39 in good health and CMV-seropositive.

V is TRBV6-5 and J is TRBJ1-1; possibly TRBD1 for D (6 bases). The CDR3 is made up of 13 amino acids. The V end was cut by 3 bases, the J end by 3 bases, with 8 bases between. The germline CDR1 and CDR2 sequences are MNHEY and SVGAGI. CDR3 residues: CASSYDRHTEAFF. Here the CDR3 DNA reads TGTGCCAGCAGTTATGACAGGCACACTGAAGCTTTCTTT.

The chain is built from TRBV15 and TRBJ2-1, with TRBD2 identical over 7 bases. The V and J ends lost 1 base and 4 bases, in that order; junction bases with no gene match: 10. Germline V gene data show CDR1 as LNHNV and CDR2 as YYDKDF (reference sequence). The CDR3 runs 17 residues. The CDR3 DNA reads TGTGCCACCAGCAGAGGTGGGGCTAGCGGATTATACAATGAGCAGTTCTTC. This sequence encodes CATSRGGASGLYNEQFF.

This chain connects TRBV29-1 to TRBJ1-4, with 10 bases aligning to TRBD1. The V segment lost 0 bases and the J segment 5 bases; nucleotides outside the gene matches: 6. The germline V gene encodes CDR1 SQVTM and CDR2 ANQGSEA. This CDR3 spans 16 amino acids. For the CDR3, the DNA is TGCAGCGTTGAAGATCCCGAGGACAGGGGGAATGAAAAACTGTTTTTT. Translation: CSVEDPEDRGNEKLFF.

This clone was found a few times. The V gene is TRBV29-1, the J gene TRBJ1-2, with 9 bases that match TRBD1. Germline lookup yields CDR1 SQVTM and CDR2 ANQGSEA. The trim removed 5 bases at V and 2 bases at J, leaving 3 bases unmatched. This CDR3 is built from 13 residues. CDR3 DNA: TGCAGCGTTCAACAGGGGGCCAACTATGGCTACACCTTC. Protein product: CSVQQGANYGYTF.

This chain uses TRBV10-1 with TRBJ2-7; the D is unclear. CDR3 length: 14 residues. Germline CDR1 and CDR2: WNHNN and SYGVQD (reference sequence). V was clipped by 2 bases and J by 2 bases, with 10 bases between them. CDR3 sequence reads: CASSEHEKTYEQYF. CDR3 coding DNA: TGCGCCAGCAGTGAGCACGAGAAAACCTACGAGCAGTACTTC.

The chain joins TRBV29-1 to TRBJ2-1; a possible D gene is TRBD1 (7 bases). The germline gives CDR1 SQVTM, CDR2 ANQGSEA. This CDR3 contains 13 residues. Trimming shortened V by 4 bases and J by 8 bases, and 15 bases separated the two germline ends. The CDR3 DNA sequence: TGCAGCGTTGGAGGGGGCAGGGGGGATGAGCAGTTCTTC. It specifies CSVGGGRGDEQFF.

The chain combines TRBV6-5 with TRBJ2-5; possible D gene TRBD1, 5 bases. The germline V gene encodes CDR1 MNHEY and CDR2 SVGAGI. The CDR3 is 14 amino acids. V was trimmed by 0 bases and J by 4 bases, leaving 9 bases between them. The CDR3 DNA is TGTGCCAGCAGTTACTCGGCAGGGCTAGAGACCCAGTACTTC. Its translation: CASSYSAGLETQYF.

The V and J genes are TRBV7-9 and TRBJ2-1; D unresolved. Per the germline V gene, CDR1 is SEHNR and CDR2 is FQNEAQ (reference sequence). The CDR3 runs to 15 residues. V shed 7 bases and J shed 0 bases, with 13 bases lying between them. CDR3 bases: TGTGCCAGCACTTGGTACGGTACCTCCTACAATGAGCAGTTCTTC. It translates to CASTWYGTSYNEQFF.

The chain uses TRBV10-1 and TRBJ2-7, with TRBD1 as a possible D gene (5 bases). Trimming removed 2 bases from V and 3 bases from J, with 8 bases in between. This CDR3 is built from 13 residues. The germline V gene encodes CDR1 WNHNN and CDR2 SYGVQD (reference sequence). CDR3 coding DNA: TGCGCCAGCAGTGAGCAGGGCCTCTACGAGCAGTACTTC. This gives the protein CASSEQGLYEQYF.

Details on this clone: This specimen includes other DNA sequences encoding the same CDR3. The genes are TRBV7-9 and TRBJ1-5; D is undetermined. CDR3 size: 13 residues. The V gene lost 1 base and the J gene lost 4 bases, with 5 bases spanning the gap. CDR1 and CDR2 from the germline V gene are SEHNR and FQNEAQ (reference sequence). The CDR3 nucleotides are TGTGCCAGCAGCTTAGGTCATAATCAGCCCCAGCATTTT. Its translation is CASSLGHNQPQHF.

This clone turned up a few times. The chain uses TRBV5-4 and TRBJ1-6; 8 nucleotides line up with TRBD1. Germline V gene data show CDR1 as SGHNT and CDR2 as YYREEE (reference sequence). CDR3 length equals 13 residues. Trimming took 2 bases from V and 9 from J; bases not matched to a gene: 1. CDR3 nucleotide sequence: TGTGCCAGCAGCTTTGGACAGGGTTCACCCCTCCACTTT. Amino acid sequence: CASSFGQGSPLHF. The full variable domain, in which reference TRBV5-4 and TRBJ1-6 provide the parts outside the CDR3, is ETGVTQSPTHLIKTRGQQVTLRCSSQSGHNTVSWYQQALGQGPQFIFQYYREEENGRGNFPPRFSGLQFPNYSSELNVNALELDDSALYLCASSFGQGSPLHFGNGTRLTVT.

The J gene is TRBJ2-3, the V gene TRBV6-5; 7 nucleotides align to TRBD2. Trimming cost V 11 bases and J 0 bases; bases outside gene matches: 8. Germline V gene sequence: CDR1 MNHEY, CDR2 SVGAGI. The CDR3 has 14 residues. The CDR3 loop reads CAHYGGYSTDTQYF. The CDR3 DNA reads as TGTGCCCACTACGGGGGGTATAGCACAGATACGCAGTATTTT.

The chain combines TRBV7-2 with TRBJ2-7, with D perhaps matching TRBD2 (5 bases). Per the germline V gene, CDR1 is SGHTA and CDR2 is FQGNSA. CDR3 length equals 11 residues. V was clipped by 1 base and J by 11 bases, with 9 bases between them. The CDR3 loop reads CASSLGGLKYF. The CDR3, as DNA: TGTGCCAGCAGCTTAGGTGGACTGAAGTACTTC. Looking up the rest from reference TRBV7-2 and TRBJ2-7 gives the full variable domain: GAGVSQSPSNKVTEKGKDVELRCDPISGHTALYWYRQSLGQGLEFLIYFQGNSAPDKSGLPSDRFSAERTGGSVSTLTIQRTQQEDSAVYLCASSLGGLKYFGPGTRLTVT.

This clone was observed once. V gene TRBV30 combines with J gene TRBJ1-2; possibly TRBD1 for D (5 bases). The V gene lost 0 bases and the J gene lost 4 bases, with 9 bases spanning the gap. The CDR3 consists of 13 residues. Looked up from germline, CDR1 is GTSNPN and CDR2 is SVGIG (reference sequence). CDR3 loop: CAWSVQVLYGYTF. The DNA of the CDR3 is TGTGCCTGGAGTGTACAGGTCCTCTATGGCTACACCTTC.

V usage is TRBV5-1 and J usage is TRBJ2-5, with 11 nucleotides matching TRBD1. Germline loops: CDR1 SGHRS, CDR2 YFSETQ. V dropped 7 bases and J dropped 6; count of bases not matched to a gene: 5. This CDR3 has 13 amino acids. DNA of the CDR3: TGCGCCAGCCTCGGGACAGGGGGTCAGACCCAGTACTTC. As protein: CASLGTGGQTQYF. Full variable domain (missing parts from reference TRBV5-1 and TRBJ2-5): KAGVTQTPRYLIKTRGQQVTLSCSPISGHRSVSWYQQTPGQGLQFLFEYFSETQRNKGNFPGRFSGRQFSNSRSEMNVSTLELGDSALYLCASLGTGGQTQYFGPGTRLLVL.

The chain has TRBV7-9 and TRBJ2-7; D is possibly TRBD1 (6 bases). The germline CDR1 and CDR2 sequences are SEHNR and FQNEAQ (reference sequence). CDR3 size: 13 residues. V lost 5 bases and J 8 bases, leaving 16 bases between the germline ends. CDR3 sequence: CASSPSTGGQQYF. DNA of the CDR3: TGTGCCAGCAGCCCCTCGACAGGTGGGCAGCAGTACTTC.

The chain uses TRBV14 and TRBJ1-1, with D hard to call. With 0 bases removed from V and 5 bases from J, the gap between germline ends came to 13 bases. CDR1 is SGHDN, CDR2 FVKESK, per germline. There are 15 residues in the CDR3. CDR3 DNA: TGTGCCAGCAGCCAAGATTCGGGAGGTTGGACTGAAGCTTTCTTT. Amino acids: CASSQDSGGWTEAFF.

J is TRBJ1-1 and V is TRBV28, with 9 bases identical to TRBD1. Germline V CDR1 and CDR2: MDHEN, SYDVKM. This CDR3 contains 15 residues. V lost 5 bases to trimming and J lost 5 bases; unmatched junction nucleotides: 9. Here the CDR3 reads CASSIAGTGQTEAFF. CDR3 bases: TGTGCCAGCAGTATAGCCGGGACAGGGCAAACTGAAGCTTTCTTT.

The chain carries TRBV2 and TRBJ1-4; 8 bases are a match to TRBD1. V lost 5 bases and J lost 6; bases outside the gene matches: 5. This CDR3 region has 14 residues. Germline lookup yields CDR1 SNHLY and CDR2 FYNNEI. The DNA for the CDR3 is TGTGCCAGCAGTATCAGGGGGCCCCATGAAAAACTGTTTTTT. This codes for CASSIRGPHEKLFF.

This clone was seen once. V is TRBV28 and J is TRBJ1-4, with TRBD1 matching over 7 bases. The CDR3 is 15 residues long. The J segment lost 9 bases and the V segment lost 4 bases, leaving 11 bases of the junction unmatched. Germline CDR1 reads MDHEN; CDR2 reads SYDVKM. This chain's CDR3 is CASSWGTPGQKKLFF. CDR3 DNA sequence: TGTGCCAGCAGTTGGGGTACTCCGGGACAGAAAAAACTGTTTTTT.

The rearrangement links TRBV7-9 to TRBJ1-3, with D perhaps matching TRBD1 (6 bases). Trimming removed 5 bases at V and 4 bases at J, with 9 bases between. The CDR3 is made up of 13 amino acids. The germline CDR1 and CDR2 sequences are SEHNR and FQNEAQ (reference sequence). CDR3 nucleotide sequence: TGTGCCAGCAGCAAGGACAGCGGAAACACCATATATTTT. Its protein is CASSKDSGNTIYF.

This chain connects TRBV28 to TRBJ1-5; no reliable D call. There are 13 residues in the CDR3. V was trimmed by 2 bases and J by 4 bases, leaving 6 bases between them. Germline CDR1 is MDHEN and CDR2 is SYDVKM. The CDR3 region has the DNA TGTGCCAGCAGTTTAAACAGAAATCAGCCCCAGCATTTT. Residues: CASSLNRNQPQHF.

This chain connects TRBV29-1 to TRBJ1-1; TRBD1 might be the D (6 bases). CDR3 length: 13 residues. CDR1 is SQVTM, CDR2 ANQGSEA, per germline. V lost 7 bases to trimming and J lost 1 base, with 13 bases between them. The CDR3 nucleotides read TGCAGCGCTAACAGGGCGTCGAACACTGAAGCTTTCTTT. It yields the protein CSANRASNTEAFF.

This rearrangement joins TRBV28 to TRBJ2-7; 10 bases fit TRBD1. CDR3 length: 15 residues. V trimming: 5 bases; J trimming: 3 bases; junction bases outside the gene matches: 7. Germline V gene lookup returns CDR1 MDHEN and CDR2 SYDVKM. Here the CDR3 DNA reads TGTGCCAGCAGTACCAGGTGGGACAGGGGCTACGAGCAGTACTTC. Translation gives CASSTRWDRGYEQYF.

This clone was seen more than once but under ten times. The rearrangement joins TRBV5-6 to TRBJ1-1; D gene uncertain. The germline gives CDR1 SGHDT, CDR2 YYEEEE. V lost 1 base and J lost 7, with 5 bases in between. The CDR3 runs to 11 residues. The DNA of the CDR3 is TGTGCCAGCAGCTTGTCCCTTGAAGCTTTCTTT. Its translation: CASSLSLEAFF.

This sequence joins TRBV29-1 and TRBJ2-3; a possible D gene is TRBD1 (7 bases). Germline V gene data show CDR1 as SQVTM and CDR2 as ANQGSEA. V was trimmed by 8 bases and J by 5 bases, leaving 20 bases between them. The CDR3 spans 14 residues. CDR3 region: CSYMGGQIRDTQYF. Here the CDR3 DNA reads TGCAGCTACATGGGGGGACAGATAAGAGATACGCAGTATTTT.

This chain joins TRBV28 and TRBJ1-2; 10 bases are a match to TRBD1. The CDR3 runs 12 residues. V dropped 8 bases and J dropped 7; count of bases not matched to a gene: 4. Germline lookup yields CDR1 MDHEN and CDR2 SYDVKM. The DNA of the CDR3 is TGTGCCAGCGGGACAGGGGCCTTTGGCTACACCTTC. Translating it yields CASGTGAFGYTF.

This chain uses TRBV5-1 with TRBJ2-3; perhaps TRBD1 as D (6 bases). This CDR3 has 14 residues. Trimming took 0 bases from V and 2 from J, leaving 7 bases between them. Looked up from germline, CDR1 is SGHRS and CDR2 is YFSETQ. The DNA for the CDR3 is TGCGCCAGCAGCTTGGACAGGGCCACAGATACGCAGTATTTT. Translation gives CASSLDRATDTQYF.